This T cell receptor beta chain was obtained from a study of T cells in Graves' hyperthyroidism and ophthalmopathy. About the research overall: Initial diagnosis, before any treatment, was when peripheral blood was collected.

Uncontrolled infections, other autoimmune diseases, pregnancy or lactation led to exclusion of patients. This clonotype was seen repeatedly, ten times or more. Its antigen is not identified. The study's findings and limits: Blood shared most expanded thyroid clonotypes above 0.001.

Authors of the study amplified TCR beta CDR3 regions from RNA transcripts. The HTBI set primed first-round TCR CDR3 RT-PCR. A single record per CDR3 protein comes from TCRdb applying MiXCR to the multiplex PCR reads. The sample lists about 720,000 distinct CDR3 sequences; under 20% were seen once. This TCR derives from a woman in her forties or fifties with Graves' hyperthyroidism that later progressed to Graves' ophthalmopathy. Specimen: blood.

Here the CDR3 reads CASSPGAGDGYTF. The CDR3 bases are TGTGCCAGCAGTCCCGGGGCGGGGGATGGCTACACCTTC. The chain couples TRBV7-3 to TRBJ1-2, with D maybe TRBD1 (5 bases). Germline V lookup: CDR1 SGHTA, CDR2 FQGTGA. The CDR3 runs 13 residues. Trimming removed 6 bases from V and 6 bases from J, with 14 bases in between.